This TCR beta chain is from a study of T cells in pancreatic ductal adenocarcinoma. Study results and limitations: Unique clonotypes were 8 to 10-fold more numerous in blood than in tumor. Blood clonality (roughly 0.07) did not differ significantly from tumor (approximately 0.1). Enrichment of CD45RO+ effector over naive T cells in tumors may bias clonality. The resected pancreatic cancer cohort was biased toward the minority with early-stage disease.

The repertoire was sequenced with immunoSEQ multiplex PCR; TCRdb's copy has only in-frame clones and lacks some. This sample has 85,000 to 120,000 clones, with roughly 95% found just once. About this clone: Its cognate antigen is unknown.

V was trimmed by 4 bases and J by 1 base, leaving 15 bases between them. The germline gives CDR1 SGDLS, CDR2 YYNGEE. The CDR3 sequence is 16 residues long. No neoadjuvant therapy was given to the selected pancreatic ductal adenocarcinoma patients before their surgery. The sequenced material came from PBMCs. The sequence was obtained from a human donor with pancreatic ductal adenocarcinoma. The chain joins TRBV9 to TRBJ1-3, with a weak D call TRBD1 (5 bases). CDR3: CASSLGGGISGNTIYF. The CDR3 region has the DNA TGTGCCAGCAGCCTCGGGGGGGGAATTTCTGGAAACACCATATATTTT.